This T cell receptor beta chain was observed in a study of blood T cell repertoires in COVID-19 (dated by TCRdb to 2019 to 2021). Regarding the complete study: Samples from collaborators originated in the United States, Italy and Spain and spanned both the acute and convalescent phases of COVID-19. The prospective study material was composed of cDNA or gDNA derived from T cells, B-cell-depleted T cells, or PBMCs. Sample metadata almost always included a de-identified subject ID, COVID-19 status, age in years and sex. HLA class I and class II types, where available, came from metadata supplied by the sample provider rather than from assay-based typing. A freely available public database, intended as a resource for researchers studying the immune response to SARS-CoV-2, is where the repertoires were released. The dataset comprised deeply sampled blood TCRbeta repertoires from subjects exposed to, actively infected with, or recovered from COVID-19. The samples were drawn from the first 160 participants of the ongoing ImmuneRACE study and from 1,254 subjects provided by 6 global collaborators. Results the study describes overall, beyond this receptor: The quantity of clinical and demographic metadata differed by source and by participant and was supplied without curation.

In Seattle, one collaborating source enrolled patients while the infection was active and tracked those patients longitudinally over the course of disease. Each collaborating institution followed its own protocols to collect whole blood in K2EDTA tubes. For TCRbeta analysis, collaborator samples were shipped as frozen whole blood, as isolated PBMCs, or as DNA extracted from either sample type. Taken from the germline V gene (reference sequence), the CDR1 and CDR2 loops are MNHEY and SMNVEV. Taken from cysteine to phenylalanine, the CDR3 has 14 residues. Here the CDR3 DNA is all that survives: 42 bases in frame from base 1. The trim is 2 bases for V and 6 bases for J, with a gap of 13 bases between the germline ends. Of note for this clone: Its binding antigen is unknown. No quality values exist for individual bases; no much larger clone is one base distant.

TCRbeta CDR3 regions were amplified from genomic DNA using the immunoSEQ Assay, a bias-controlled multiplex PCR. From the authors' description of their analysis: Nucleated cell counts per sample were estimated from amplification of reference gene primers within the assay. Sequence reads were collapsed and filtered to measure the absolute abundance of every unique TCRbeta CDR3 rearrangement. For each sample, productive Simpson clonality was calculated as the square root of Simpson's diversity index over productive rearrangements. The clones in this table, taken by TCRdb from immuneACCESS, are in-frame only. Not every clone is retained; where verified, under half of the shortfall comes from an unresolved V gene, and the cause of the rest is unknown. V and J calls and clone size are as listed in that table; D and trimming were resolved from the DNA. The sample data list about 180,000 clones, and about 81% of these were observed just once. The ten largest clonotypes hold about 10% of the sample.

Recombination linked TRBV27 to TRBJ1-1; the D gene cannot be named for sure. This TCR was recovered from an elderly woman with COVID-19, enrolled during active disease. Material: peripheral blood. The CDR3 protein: CASSLNWRLAEAFF. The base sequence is TGTGCCAGCAGTTTAAATTGGAGGTTGGCTGAAGCTTTCTTT.